The 31 T cell receptor beta chains listed next were all sequenced from one sample in a study of shared clonotypes between healthy human individuals. Profiling relied on immunoSEQ multiplex PCR, and the TCRdb table lists in-frame clones only, not all of them. The table has more than 1.2 million clones, 97% to 99% seen once. The sequenced sample was naive CD4+ T cells sorted from blood. As to subset: CD45RA+ positively selected. The receptors were gathered from a man aged 25-40 years in good health.

V gene TRBV7-6 combines with J gene TRBJ2-7, with 9 positions matching TRBD1. The CDR3 has 14 amino acids. With 5 bases clipped from V and 7 bases from J, the junction kept 9 bases outside the gene matches. Germline V gene data show CDR1 as SGHVS and CDR2 as FNYEAQ. CDR3 residues: CASSPWTGVGEQYF. In DNA, the CDR3 is TGTGCCAGCAGCCCATGGACAGGGGTGGGGGAGCAGTACTTC.

In its sample, this clone was seen once. The sample holds other DNA sequences that translate to the same CDR3. The rearrangement joins TRBV10-3 to TRBJ2-5, with unresolved D. CDR3 length equals 11 residues. The germline gives CDR1 ENHRY, CDR2 SYGVKD. V gave up 4 bases and J gave up 4 bases, with 4 bases separating them. The CDR3 sequence: CAISGGETQYF. DNA of the CDR3: TGTGCCATCAGTGGCGGAGAGACCCAGTACTTC.

The J gene is TRBJ2-7, the V gene TRBV4-2; tentative D call: TRBD2 (6 bases). The germline V gene has CDR1 LGHNA and CDR2 YNFKEQ. This CDR3 spans 15 amino acids. Trimming took 1 base from V and 0 from J, leaving 10 bases between them. This CDR3 is CASSQALLASYEQYF. DNA of the CDR3: TGTGCCAGCAGCCAAGCTTTACTAGCCTCCTACGAGCAGTACTTC.

Concerning this clone: This CDR3 is also generated by other DNA sequences in the sample. The chain links TRBV5-1 to TRBJ2-7; 8 bases fit TRBD1. CDR3 length: 14 amino acids. V was clipped by 1 base and J by 4 bases; unmatched bases: 4. CDR1 is SGHRS, CDR2 YFSETQ, per germline. The CDR3 reads CASSLQGATYEQYF. Here the CDR3 DNA reads TGCGCCAGCAGCTTGCAGGGGGCCACGTACGAGCAGTACTTC.

The chain has TRBV5-4 and TRBJ1-1; D might be TRBD1 (5 bases). V lost 9 bases, J lost 1 base, and 13 bases lay in between. The V gene's germline CDR1 is SGHNT and CDR2 YYREEE (reference sequence). The length of the CDR3 is 13 residues. CDR3 bases: TGTGCCACGACTCAGGGAACGAACACTGAAGCTTTCTTT. Encoded protein: CATTQGTNTEAFF.

The V call is TRBV6-1, the J call TRBJ1-5; D remains ambiguous. Germline values: CDR1 MNHNS, CDR2 SASEGT. This CDR3 region has 14 residues. With 6 bases removed from V and 4 bases from J, the gap between germline ends came to 13 bases. The CDR3 coding sequence is TGTGCCAGCAGGGGGTTCAGGTGGAATCAGCCCCAGCATTTT. Translated, it gives CASRGFRWNQPQHF.

This clone was counted once. This sequence joins TRBV7-2 and TRBJ2-1; D is possibly TRBD2 (6 bases). Trimming cost V 2 bases and J 7 bases, with 12 bases left between them. This CDR3 comprises 14 residues. CDR1 is SGHTA, CDR2 FQGNSA, per germline. This CDR3 reads CASSLRSGDNEQFF. DNA for the CDR3: TGTGCCAGCAGCTTAAGATCGGGAGATAATGAGCAGTTCTTC. The whole variable domain, remainder taken from reference TRBV7-2 and TRBJ2-1, is GAGVSQSPSNKVTEKGKDVELRCDPISGHTALYWYRQSLGQGLEFLIYFQGNSAPDKSGLPSDRFSAERTGGSVSTLTIQRTQQEDSAVYLCASSLRSGDNEQFFGPGTRLTVL.

This chain connects TRBV5-8 to TRBJ2-3; weak D call: TRBD2 (6 bases). The CDR3 totals 15 residues. Germline CDR1 SGHTS, CDR2 YDEGEE. V lost 5 bases to trimming and J lost 0 bases, with 13 bases between them. CDR3 coding DNA: TGTGCCAGCAGATTCGGGACTCCTAGCACAGATACGCAGTATTTT. This codes for CASRFGTPSTDTQYF.

This clone has only one observation. This chain connects TRBV5-4 to TRBJ1-2; maybe TRBD1 (5 bases). Germline CDR1 is SGHNT and CDR2 is YYREEE (reference sequence). Trimming pared 4 bases from V and 6 bases from J, leaving 16 bases between. The CDR3 loop spans 14 amino acids. CDR3 nucleotides: TGTGCCAGCAGCCCCGGGGGAGCCCCGCATGGCTACACCTTC. This gives the protein CASSPGGAPHGYTF. The full variable domain, completed using reference TRBV5-4 and TRBJ1-2, is ETGVTQSPTHLIKTRGQQVTLRCSSQSGHNTVSWYQQALGQGPQFIFQYYREEENGRGNFPPRFSGLQFPNYSSELNVNALELDDSALYLCASSPGGAPHGYTFGSGTRLTVV.

V gene TRBV19 combines with J gene TRBJ2-3; TRBD2 agrees at 9 bases. This CDR3 comprises 15 residues. Trimming cost V 7 bases and J 10 bases; bases outside gene matches: 15. The V gene's germline CDR1 is LNHDA and CDR2 SQIVND (reference sequence). The CDR3 region has the DNA TGTGCCAGTACCTCGGGAGGTAGCGGGAGATTTGCGCAGTATTTT. Its translation: CASTSGGSGRFAQYF.

The gene calls are TRBV5-4 and TRBJ2-3; D unresolved. The V end lost 2 bases, the J end lost 4 bases, and 5 bases lay between the germline ends. The germline CDR1 and CDR2 sequences are SGHNT and YYREEE (reference sequence). CDR3 length: 12 amino acids. The CDR3 DNA is TGTGCCAGCAGCTTCTGGGCAGATACGCAGTATTTT. This encodes CASSFWADTQYF.

CDR3 DNA sequence: TGTGCCAGCACCCCGGGGAGTCGGCTAGGGCACGAGCAGTACTTC. Its translation: CASTPGSRLGHEQYF. The chain uses TRBV27 and TRBJ2-7; D perhaps matches TRBD2 (5 bases). In germline, CDR1 is MNHEY, CDR2 SMNVEV (reference sequence). Trimming took 7 bases from V and 5 from J, leaving 21 bases between them. This CDR3 is 15 amino acids long.

The rearrangement links TRBV5-4 to TRBJ1-1; no reliable D call. Germline V gene lookup returns CDR1 SGHNT and CDR2 YYREEE (reference sequence). The CDR3 extends over 13 amino acids. V dropped 4 bases and J dropped 7 bases, with 14 bases sitting between them. The CDR3 DNA sequence: TGTGCCAGCAGCACCGACATAGACTTTGAAGCTTTCTTT. This sequence encodes CASSTDIDFEAFF.

This chain uses TRBV5-5 with TRBJ1-4; possible D gene TRBD1, 6 bases. CDR3 size: 19 residues. Deletions cut 1 base from V and 4 bases from J, with 23 bases between. Germline V gene sequence: CDR1 SGHKS, CDR2 YYEKEE (reference sequence). The DNA of the CDR3 is TGTGCCAGCAGCTTGACCCCTTTAACAGGGTTGGGGCTTAATGAAAAACTGTTTTTT. Amino acid sequence: CASSLTPLTGLGLNEKLFF.

This clone was seen a single time. This chain connects TRBV18 to TRBJ2-7; possible D gene TRBD2, 6 bases. The CDR3 sequence is 16 residues long. Deletions cut 1 base from V and 4 bases from J, with 17 bases between. Germline CDR1 and CDR2: KGHSH and LQKENI. Here the CDR3 DNA reads TGTGCCAGCTCACCACACGCTATAGCGGATTTATACGAGCAGTACTTC. Translation gives CASSPHAIADLYEQYF.

In DNA form, the CDR3 reads TGTGCCAGCAGTTACAACCTTCAGCCCCAGCATTTT. Translating gives CASSYNLQPQHF. This sequence joins TRBV2 and TRBJ1-5; no definite D call. The V end lost 5 bases, the J end lost 6 bases, and 8 bases lay between the germline ends. This CDR3 spans 12 amino acids. Germline V gives CDR1 SNHLY, CDR2 FYNNEI.

This rearrangement joins TRBV6-5 to TRBJ1-1; 9 bases line up with TRBD1. Germline lookup yields CDR1 MNHEY and CDR2 SVGAGI. This CDR3 region has 15 residues. The V segment lost 5 bases and the J segment 4 bases; nucleotides outside the gene matches: 8. In nucleotides, the CDR3 is TGTGCCAGCAGTACAACGAGACAGGGGGGCACTGAAGCTTTCTTT. Translating it yields CASSTTRQGGTEAFF.

This chain connects TRBV5-1 to TRBJ2-3; TRBD2 agrees at 13 bases. V lost 4 bases, J lost 0 bases, and 8 bases stayed unmatched. This CDR3 has 18 amino acids. Germline CDR1 and CDR2: SGHRS and YFSETQ. CDR3 sequence reads: CASSPGLAGEPSTDTQYF. CDR3 DNA: TGCGCCAGCAGCCCCGGACTAGCGGGAGAGCCAAGCACAGATACGCAGTATTTT.

The chain joins TRBV7-2 to TRBJ2-3; TRBD2 agrees at 13 bases. The CDR3 covers 17 residues. V lost 6 bases and J lost 1; bases outside the gene matches: 7. CDR1 is SGHTA, CDR2 FQGNSA, per germline. In DNA, the CDR3 is TGTGCCAGCAGACCCCCTGGACTAGCGGGAGGCACAGATACGCAGTATTTT. It specifies CASRPPGLAGGTDTQYF.

This clone showed up just once. The chain combines TRBV28 with TRBJ1-5, with 8 nucleotides matching TRBD1. Germline CDR1 reads MDHEN; CDR2 reads SYDVKM. This CDR3 spans 15 amino acids. With 1 base clipped from V and 7 bases from J, the junction kept 6 bases outside the gene matches. The CDR3 here is CASSLSAGGRQPQHF. The CDR3 nucleotides read TGTGCCAGCAGTTTATCGGCAGGGGGCCGGCAGCCCCAGCATTTT. The variable domain in full, completed from reference TRBV28 and TRBJ1-5, reads DVKVTQSSRYLVKRTGEKVFLECVQDMDHENMFWYRQDPGLGLRLIYFSYDVKMKEKGDIPEGYSVSREKKERFSLILESASTNQTSMYLCASSLSAGGRQPQHFGDGTRLSIL.

The CDR3 DNA sequence: TGTGCCAGCAGCTTAGCGAGATTAGCGAGGGAGACCCAGTACTTC. Residues: CASSLARLARETQYF. The chain employs TRBV7-9 and TRBJ2-5; TRBD2 is a possible D gene (5 bases). This CDR3 comprises 15 residues. Germline CDR1 and CDR2: SEHNR and FQNEAQ (reference sequence). V gave up 0 bases and J gave up 5 bases, with 13 bases separating them.

This chain links TRBV6-1 with TRBJ1-5; D is possibly TRBD1 (6 bases). Trimming shortened V by 5 bases and J by 7 bases, and 18 bases separated the two germline ends. CDR1 and CDR2 from the germline V gene are MNHNS and SASEGT. The CDR3 spans 15 residues. The DNA of the CDR3 is TGTGCCAGCAGTAAACCAGGACAGTCGGGGCAGCCCCAGCATTTT. Residues: CASSKPGQSGQPQHF.

V and J are TRBV5-1 and TRBJ2-5, with D unresolved. Germline values: CDR1 SGHRS, CDR2 YFSETQ. V was pared by 5 bases and J by 4 bases, with 15 bases between. CDR3 length: 14 residues. In DNA, the CDR3 is TGCGCCAGCAGACCGGCCCAGAACCTAGAGACCCAGTACTTC. It yields the protein CASRPAQNLETQYF.

The chain has TRBV5-1 and TRBJ2-7; 7 nucleotides line up with TRBD1. The CDR3 spans 14 residues. J lost 0 bases, V lost 3 bases, and 3 bases had no gene match. From germline, CDR1 is SGHRS and CDR2 YFSETQ. The CDR3 sequence is CASSWTGSSYEQYF. The CDR3 bases are TGCGCCAGCAGCTGGACAGGCTCCTCCTACGAGCAGTACTTC.

The V call is TRBV5-5, the J call TRBJ1-5; D ambiguous. The CDR3 runs 16 residues. Between the trimmed V and J ends, which lost 0 bases and 5 bases, there was a span of 15 bases. CDR1 SGHKS and CDR2 YYEKEE come from the germline V gene (reference sequence). This CDR3 is CASSLGPNLRDQPQHF. The CDR3 DNA follows: TGTGCCAGCAGCTTGGGACCCAATCTCCGGGATCAGCCCCAGCATTTT.

The rearrangement uses TRBV7-9 and TRBJ2-5; D is uncertain. CDR3 length: 18 amino acids. Germline lookup yields CDR1 SEHNR and CDR2 FQNEAQ (reference sequence). V lost 5 bases to trimming and J lost 0 bases, with 22 bases between them. The DNA for the CDR3 is TGTGCCAGCAGCCAACTCCATGGAACTAATTGGTACCAAGAGACCCAGTACTTC. It encodes CASSQLHGTNWYQETQYF.

The chain is built from TRBV29-1 and TRBJ2-1, with a tentative D call TRBD2 (5 bases). CDR3 length equals 15 residues. Per germline, CDR1 SQVTM and CDR2 ANQGSEA. Trimming left V 4 bases short and J 0 bases short, with 13 bases between. The CDR3 DNA reads TGCAGCGTTGGTTTATTGGGGAGCTCCTACAATGAGCAGTTCTTC. Amino acid sequence: CSVGLLGSSYNEQFF.

The sample holds one count of this clone. The DNA for the CDR3 is TGTGCCAGCAGACCTAGCGGGATAGGTGGGGCCAACGTCCTGACTTTC. This codes for CASRPSGIGGANVLTF. The rearrangement links TRBV7-2 to TRBJ2-6; 9 bases fit TRBD2. There are 16 residues in the CDR3. With V trimmed by 6 bases and J by 3 bases, 6 bases remained unmatched. Germline V CDR1 and CDR2: SGHTA, FQGNSA.

V is TRBV14 and J is TRBJ1-1; D not certain. CDR1 and CDR2 (germline): SGHDN, FVKESK. Between the trimmed V and J ends, which lost 3 bases and 5 bases, there was a span of 10 bases. The CDR3 runs to 13 residues. The CDR3 is CASSQESGTEAFF. The CDR3 DNA is TGTGCCAGCAGCCAGGAGTCGGGTACTGAAGCTTTCTTT.

This rearrangement joins TRBV23-1 to TRBJ2-2; D unresolved. TRBV23-1 is filed as an ORF, its function uncertain. This CDR3 is 15 amino acids long. Between the trimmed V and J ends, which lost 0 bases and 6 bases, there was a span of 11 bases. In nucleotides, the CDR3 is TGCGCCAGCAGTCAATCGTACCCTCGTGCCGGGGAGCTGTTTTTT. It translates to CASSQSYPRAGELFF.

The J gene is TRBJ2-1, the V gene TRBV18, with 14 positions matching TRBD2. The J segment lost 9 bases and the V segment lost 6 bases, leaving 10 bases of the junction unmatched. The CDR3 consists of 16 residues. Per the germline V gene, CDR1 is KGHSH and CDR2 is LQKENI. CDR3 region: CASSPRGLAGAGEQFF. In nucleotides, the CDR3 is TGTGCCAGCTCGCCCAGGGGACTAGCGGGAGCGGGTGAGCAGTTCTTC. Full variable domain (remainder filled in from reference TRBV18 and TRBJ2-1): NAGVMQNPRHLVRRRGQEARLRCSPMKGHSHVYWYRQLPEEGLKFMVYLQKENIIDESGMPKERFSAEFPKEGPSILRIQQVVRGDSAAYFCASSPRGLAGAGEQFFGPGTRLTVL.